This T cell receptor beta chain derives from a study of blood T cell repertoires in COVID-19. Whole-study context: The origin of the acute and convalescent COVID-19 samples was the United States, Italy and Spain. The cDNA or gDNA used as material had been derived from T cells, B-cell-depleted T cells, or PBMCs.

Clones were read by immunoSEQ multiplex PCR, and TCRdb kept only the in-frame ones, dropping some. The sample lists about 44,000 clones, about four fifths occurring once. The receptor's source is a woman in her 70s with acute or convalescent COVID-19. The specimen sequenced was peripheral blood.

CDR3 bases: TGCAGCGTTAGCAGGGCGGTCGGGGATACGCAGTATTTT. This gives the protein CSVSRAVGDTQYF. This chain joins TRBV29-1 and TRBJ2-3; maybe TRBD1 (5 bases). The CDR3 has 13 residues. V lost 5 bases to trimming and J lost 6 bases, with 15 bases between them. The germline V gene has CDR1 SQVTM and CDR2 ANQGSEA.